This T cell receptor beta chain emerged from a study of blood T cell repertoires in COVID-19. Method: immunoSEQ multiplex PCR; TCRdb's copy keeps in-frame clones and lacks some. The table has around 250,000 clones, 70% to 85% seen once. The source of this sequence is a woman of 80 years or more with acute or convalescent COVID-19. The sample was peripheral blood.

Here the CDR3 DNA reads TGTGCCAGCTCCAGATCGGGACAGGGAATTCCCCCAGATACGCAGTATTTT. It codes for CASSRSGQGIPPDTQYF. This chain uses TRBV18 with TRBJ2-3; 9 bases agree with TRBD1. The CDR3 is 17 residues long. Germline CDR1 KGHSH, CDR2 LQKENI. V gave up 6 bases and J gave up 4 bases; unmatched junction bases: 14. The whole variable domain, filled in from reference TRBV18 and TRBJ2-3, reads NAGVMQNPRHLVRRRGQEARLRCSPMKGHSHVYWYRQLPEEGLKFMVYLQKENIIDESGMPKERFSAEFPKEGPSILRIQQVVRGDSAAYFCASSRSGQGIPPDTQYFGPGTRLTVL.